Listed here are 18 T cell receptor beta chains from one sample, sequenced in a study of Graves' ophthalmopathy and Graves' hyperthyroidism. Scientists amplified the TCR beta CDR3 regions from RNA transcripts. The authors performed first-round RT-PCR with HTBI primers and then a second-round multiplex PCR. MiXCR was run by TCRdb on the multiplex PCR reads, yielding one entry per CDR3 protein. The data hold some 410,000 distinct CDR3 sequences, with about 21% observed a single time. Sequences were obtained from peripheral blood. These receptors all come from a woman under 30 with stable Graves' hyperthyroidism.

This chain uses TRBV6-1 with TRBJ2-7, with D maybe TRBD1 (6 bases). CDR1 is MNHNS and CDR2 is SASEGT in the germline V gene. The CDR3 is made up of 14 amino acids. V was shortened by 4 bases and J by 2 bases, with 12 bases between the two germline ends. The CDR3: CASSVSGVTYEQYF. The CDR3 coding sequence is TGTGCCAGCAGTGTTTCAGGGGTAACCTACGAGCAGTACTTC.

A few counts support this clonotype. V usage is TRBV20-1 and J usage is TRBJ1-5; D call uncertain. The germline CDR1 and CDR2 sequences are DFQATT and SNEGSKA (reference sequence). The CDR3 contains 15 residues. With 6 bases removed from V and 5 bases from J, the gap between germline ends came to 20 bases. The CDR3 region is CSAQRHQHLYQPQHF. CDR3 in DNA: TGCAGTGCCCAACGACACCAGCACCTATATCAGCCCCAGCATTTT.

Details on this clonotype: A read error may explain this, as a much larger clone is one base away. The chain uses TRBV6-5 and TRBJ2-5, with unresolved D. The DNA end favors TRBJ2-7, so the J call may be wrong. The length of the CDR3 is 13 residues. Per the germline V gene, CDR1 is MNHEY and CDR2 is SVGAGI. Here the CDR3 reads CASSYSNPGEQYF. In DNA, the CDR3 is TGTGCCAGCAGTTACTCGAATCCCGGCGAGCAGTACTTC.

This chain links TRBV5-6 with TRBJ2-4, with TRBD2 identical over 12 bases. The trim removed 1 base at V and 8 bases at J, leaving 7 bases unmatched. This CDR3 contains 16 residues. From germline, CDR1 is SGHDT and CDR2 YYEEEE. CDR3 DNA: TGTGCCAGCAGCTTGCTAGCGGGGGGGAAGGGGGACATTCAGTACTTC. Translating gives CASSLLAGGKGDIQYF.

This clonotype was detected a few times. The rearrangement links TRBV5-1 to TRBJ1-2; maybe TRBD1 (5 bases). In germline, CDR1 is SGHRS, CDR2 YFSETQ. V gave up 0 bases and J gave up 6 bases, with 12 bases separating them. This CDR3 has 14 amino acids. The CDR3 is CASSLEGVWNGYTF. The CDR3, as DNA: TGCGCCAGCAGCTTGGAAGGGGTTTGGAATGGCTACACCTTC.

This clonotype has a handful of counts. This chain links TRBV10-1 with TRBJ2-7; no clear D. V shed 2 bases and J shed 2 bases, with 13 bases lying between them. This CDR3 has 15 residues. CDR1 and CDR2 from the germline V gene are WNHNN and SYGVQD (reference sequence). Here the CDR3 reads CASSEGFLRPYEQYF. The CDR3 bases are TGCGCCAGCAGTGAGGGGTTCCTGCGGCCCTACGAGCAGTACTTC.

The V gene is TRBV15, the J gene TRBJ2-5; 9 positions match TRBD1. CDR1 and CDR2 from the germline V gene are LNHNV and YYDKDF (reference sequence). The CDR3 is 15 residues long. V gave up 2 bases and J gave up 2 bases; unmatched junction bases: 3. In nucleotides, the CDR3 is TGTGCCACCAGCAGACCCGGGACAGGGCAAGAGACCCAGTACTTC. As protein: CATSRPGTGQETQYF.

This clonotype occurred a few times. The chain employs TRBV5-4 and TRBJ2-2; weak D call: TRBD1 (5 bases). Germline loops: CDR1 SGHNT, CDR2 YYREEE (reference sequence). CDR3 length: 17 residues. Trimming removed 2 bases from V and 6 bases from J, with 20 bases in between. This chain's CDR3 is CASSLEPTGVRSGELFF. CDR3 bases: TGTGCCAGCAGCTTAGAACCCACAGGTGTTCGATCCGGGGAGCTGTTTTTT.

This clonotype was detected ten times or more. The chain couples TRBV7-9 to TRBJ2-7; the D gene is possibly TRBD2 (5 bases). Trimming took off 1 base at V and 2 bases at J, with 9 bases between the two ends. This CDR3 has 14 residues. Germline V gene data show CDR1 as SEHNR and CDR2 as FQNEAQ (reference sequence). This CDR3 is CASSLGGFAYEQYF. The DNA for the CDR3 is TGTGCCAGCAGCTTAGGAGGGTTTGCCTACGAGCAGTACTTC.

This clonotype appeared many times. The V call is TRBV6-2 or TRBV6-3, the J call TRBJ1-5; D may be TRBD1 (6 bases). Between the trimmed V and J ends, which lost 7 bases and 0 bases, there was a span of 13 bases. Germline V gene data show CDR1 as MNHEY and CDR2 as SVGEGT. This CDR3 contains 15 residues. The CDR3: CASTDRFFSNQPQHF. As DNA, the CDR3 is TGTGCCAGCACCGACAGGTTTTTTAGCAATCAGCCCCAGCATTTT.

This clonotype was observed many times. This sequence joins TRBV20-1 and TRBJ1-1; D is perhaps TRBD1 (6 bases). V lost 4 bases and J 10 bases, leaving 22 bases between the germline ends. The CDR3 is 14 residues long. The germline gives CDR1 DFQATT, CDR2 SNEGSKA (reference sequence). DNA of the CDR3: TGCAGTGCTACCGTTCCGGGACACCTCGCCGGAGCTTTCTTT. It translates to CSATVPGHLAGAFF.

This clonotype has a count of ten or more. The rearrangement joins TRBV7-2 to TRBJ2-5; D is perhaps TRBD1 or TRBD2 (5 bases each). This CDR3 is 16 amino acids long. The germline V gene has CDR1 SGHTA and CDR2 FQGNSA. V dropped 5 bases and J dropped 1 base, with 17 bases sitting between them. CDR3 loop: CASSRRRDVFQETQYF. The DNA of the CDR3 is TGTGCCAGCAGCCGACGCCGGGACGTCTTCCAAGAGACCCAGTACTTC.

Many counts were recorded for this clonotype. This chain joins TRBV7-3 and TRBJ1-1; 7 nucleotides match TRBD1. The CDR3 is made up of 13 amino acids. The trim removed 5 bases at V and 7 bases at J, leaving 7 bases unmatched. Germline V gene lookup returns CDR1 SGHTA and CDR2 FQGTGA. CDR3 in DNA: TGTGCCAGCAGCCTCGACAGGGTCGATGAAGCTTTCTTT. This gives the protein CASSLDRVDEAFF.

The chain recombines TRBV7-3 with TRBJ2-7; 9 bases align to TRBD1. Unmatched junction bases numbered 5, after V lost 5 bases and J lost 3 bases. The CDR3 is made up of 14 amino acids. Germline-derived CDR1 and CDR2 are SGHTA and FQGTGA. CDR3 amino acids: CASSTTGGGYEQYF. The CDR3, as DNA: TGTGCCAGCAGCACGACAGGGGGAGGCTACGAGCAGTACTTC. The full variable domain, its missing parts supplied by reference TRBV7-3 and TRBJ2-7, is GAGVSQTPSNKVTEKGKYVELRCDPISGHTALYWYRQSLGQGPEFLIYFQGTGAADDSGLPNDRFFAVRPEGSVSTLKIQRTERGDSAVYLCASSTTGGGYEQYFGPGTRLTVT.

This clonotype has just a few counts. The rearrangement uses TRBV30 and TRBJ2-2, with D possibly being TRBD2 (5 bases). The CDR3 is 14 amino acids. Per germline, CDR1 GTSNPN and CDR2 SVGIG (reference sequence). Trimming stripped 3 bases from V and 6 bases from J, with 14 bases between. CDR3 in amino acids: CAWRIRGSSGELFF. CDR3 in DNA: TGTGCCTGGAGAATCAGAGGGAGCTCCGGGGAGCTGTTTTTT.

In its sample, this clonotype was seen a few times. V usage is TRBV29-1 and J usage is TRBJ1-1; 7 bases map to TRBD1. The CDR3 loop spans 12 amino acids. V trimming: 5 bases; J trimming: 7 bases; junction bases outside the gene matches: 7. CDR1 is SQVTM and CDR2 is ANQGSEA in the germline V gene. The CDR3, as DNA: TGCAGCGTTTTACTCACAGGGGATGAAGCTTTCTTT. This translates into CSVLLTGDEAFF. Together with reference TRBV29-1 and TRBJ1-1, the CDR3 gives the full variable domain: SAVISQKPSRDICQRGTSLTIQCQVDSQVTMMFWYRQQPGQSLTLIATANQGSEATYESGFVIDKFPISRPNLTFSTLTVSNMSPEDSSIYLCSVLLTGDEAFFGQGTRLTVV.

The sample holds many counts of this clonotype. The chain carries TRBV12-3 or TRBV12-4 and TRBJ2-5; no clear D gene. The CDR3 loop spans 14 amino acids. The V end lost 8 bases, the J end lost 1 base, and 14 bases lay between the germline ends. The CDR3 nucleotides read TGTGCCAGCTGTGAGCACGCCGCCCAAGAGACCCAGTACTTC. Its translation is CASCEHAAQETQYF.

This clonotype was detected ten times or more. The chain has TRBV20-1 and TRBJ1-1, with 8 bases matching TRBD1. CDR1 DFQATT and CDR2 SNEGSKA come from the germline V gene (reference sequence). V shed 5 bases, J shed 0 bases, and the junction held 8 bases outside the gene matches. This CDR3 region has 15 residues. CDR3 bases: TGCAGTGCTTCTACAGGGGGAGTCATGAACACTGAAGCTTTCTTT. Amino acids: CSASTGGVMNTEAFF.